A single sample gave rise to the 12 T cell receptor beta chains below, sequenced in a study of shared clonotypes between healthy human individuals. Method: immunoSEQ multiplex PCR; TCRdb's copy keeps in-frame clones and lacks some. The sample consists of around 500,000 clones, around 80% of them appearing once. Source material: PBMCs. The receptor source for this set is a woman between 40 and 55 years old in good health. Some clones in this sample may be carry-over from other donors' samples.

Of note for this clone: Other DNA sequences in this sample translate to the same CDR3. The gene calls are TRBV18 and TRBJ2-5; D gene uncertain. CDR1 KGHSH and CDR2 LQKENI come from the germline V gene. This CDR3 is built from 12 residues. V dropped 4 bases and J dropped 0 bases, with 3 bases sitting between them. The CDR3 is CASSRNQETQYF. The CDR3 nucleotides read TGTGCCAGCTCACGGAACCAAGAGACCCAGTACTTC.

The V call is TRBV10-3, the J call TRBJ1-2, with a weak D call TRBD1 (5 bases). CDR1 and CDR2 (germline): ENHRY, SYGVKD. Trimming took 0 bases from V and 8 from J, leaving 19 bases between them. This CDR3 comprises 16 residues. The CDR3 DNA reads TGTGCCATCAGTGAGTCGTCAGGGAGGGTCTACTGGGGCTACACCTTC. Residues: CAISESSGRVYWGYTF.

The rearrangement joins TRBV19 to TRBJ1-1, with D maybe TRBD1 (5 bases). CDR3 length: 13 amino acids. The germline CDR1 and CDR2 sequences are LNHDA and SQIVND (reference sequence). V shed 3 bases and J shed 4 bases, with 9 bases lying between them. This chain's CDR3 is CASSMEGITEAFF. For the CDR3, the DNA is TGTGCCAGTAGTATGGAGGGGATCACTGAAGCTTTCTTT.

The CDR3 spells CASSPFKDPGELFF. For the CDR3, the DNA is TGTGCCAGCTCACCGTTTAAGGATCCCGGGGAGCTGTTTTTT. V gene TRBV18 combines with J gene TRBJ2-2, with D uncertain. Germline assignment: CDR1 KGHSH and CDR2 LQKENI. Trimming pared 3 bases from V and 6 bases from J, leaving 11 bases between. The CDR3 covers 14 residues.

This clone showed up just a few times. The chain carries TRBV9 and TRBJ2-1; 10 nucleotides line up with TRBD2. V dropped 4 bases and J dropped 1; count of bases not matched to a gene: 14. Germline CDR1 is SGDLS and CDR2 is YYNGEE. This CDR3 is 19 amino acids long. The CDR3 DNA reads TGTGCCAGCAGCCCCCGGTGGAGCGGGAGGGCCATGTCCTACAATGAGCAGTTCTTC. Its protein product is CASSPRWSGRAMSYNEQFF. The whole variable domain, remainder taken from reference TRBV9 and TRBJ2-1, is DSGVTQTPKHLITATGQRVTLRCSPRSGDLSVYWYQQSLDQGLQFLIQYYNGEERAKGNILERFSAQQFPDLHSELNLSSLELGDSALYFCASSPRWSGRAMSYNEQFFGPGTRLTVL.

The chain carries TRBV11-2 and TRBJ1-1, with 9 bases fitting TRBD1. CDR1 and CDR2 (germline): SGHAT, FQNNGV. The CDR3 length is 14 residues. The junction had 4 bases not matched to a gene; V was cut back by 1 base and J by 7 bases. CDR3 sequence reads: CASSLAPGQGEAFF. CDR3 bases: TGTGCCAGCAGCTTAGCTCCGGGACAGGGTGAAGCTTTCTTT.

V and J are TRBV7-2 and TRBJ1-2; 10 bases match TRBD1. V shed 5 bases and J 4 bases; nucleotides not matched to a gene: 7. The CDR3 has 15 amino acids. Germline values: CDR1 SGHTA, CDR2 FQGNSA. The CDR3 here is CASSTGTGAGYGYTF. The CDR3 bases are TGTGCCAGCAGCACAGGGACAGGGGCAGGCTATGGCTACACCTTC.

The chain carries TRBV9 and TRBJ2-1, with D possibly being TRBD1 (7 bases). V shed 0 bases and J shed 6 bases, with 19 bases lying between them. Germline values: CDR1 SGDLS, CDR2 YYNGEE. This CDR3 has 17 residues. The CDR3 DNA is TGTGCCAGCAGCGTAGCCCCCCCAGGGGGGAGAACCAATGAGCAGTTCTTC. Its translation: CASSVAPPGGRTNEQFF.

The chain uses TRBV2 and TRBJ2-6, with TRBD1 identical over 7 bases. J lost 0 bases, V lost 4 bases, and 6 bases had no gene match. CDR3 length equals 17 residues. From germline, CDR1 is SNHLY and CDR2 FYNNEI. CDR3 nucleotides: TGTGCCAGCAGTGCCCGGGACAGACCCTCTGGGGCCAACGTCCTGACTTTC. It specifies CASSARDRPSGANVLTF.

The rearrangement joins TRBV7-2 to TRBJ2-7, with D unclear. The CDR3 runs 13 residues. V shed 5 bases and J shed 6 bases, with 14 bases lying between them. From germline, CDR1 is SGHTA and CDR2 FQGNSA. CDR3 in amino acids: CASSPRVDSEQYF. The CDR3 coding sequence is TGTGCCAGCAGCCCCCGGGTTGATAGCGAGCAGTACTTC.

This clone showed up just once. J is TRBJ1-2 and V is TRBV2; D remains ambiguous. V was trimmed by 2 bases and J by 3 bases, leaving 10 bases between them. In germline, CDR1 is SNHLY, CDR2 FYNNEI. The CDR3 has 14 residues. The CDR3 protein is CASSETRIDYGYTF. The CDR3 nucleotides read TGTGCCAGCAGTGAAACCCGAATAGACTATGGCTACACCTTC.

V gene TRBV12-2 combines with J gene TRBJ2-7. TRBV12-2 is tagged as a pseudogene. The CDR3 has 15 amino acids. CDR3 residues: CASSFLRYSPYEQYF. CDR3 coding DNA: TGTGCCAGCAGTTTCCTCCGCTACTCACCCTACGAGCAGTACTTC.